Listed below are T cell receptor beta chains from one sample, sequenced in a study of control samples from healthy donors and cancer patients. Method: immunoSEQ multiplex PCR; TCRdb's copy keeps in-frame clones and lacks some. The table lists around 140,000 clones, 80% to 95% of them singletons, with about 2.5% in the top ten. The sequenced sample consisted of blood. These receptors originate from a man between 40 and 49 years old in good health. Each CDR3 is given with its conserved first and last residue. The order of the fields is J gene, clone size, V gene, D gene, CDR3 length, CDR3 DNA, CDR3 protein. D genes are given only for firm matches. Expanded clones are given a class, and other clones once, few, many or no size at all.

>TRBJ2-2|NA|TRBV5-1|TRBD2|16
TGCGCCAGCAGTAACCGGGGGGGCGCGATTCGCGGGGAGCTGTTTTTT
CASSNRGGAIRGELFF
>TRBJ2-3|NA|TRBV11-2|NA|16
TGTGCCAGCAGCTTCCAGGGGCGGAGTGCAGGAGATACGCAGTATTTT
CASSFQGRSAGDTQYF
>TRBJ2-2|few|TRBV2|TRBD2|14
TGTGCCAGCAGTGGGGTAGCGGGGCCCGGGGAGCTGTTTTTT
CASSGVAGPGELFF
>TRBJ1-3|NA|TRBV28|NA|15
TGTGCCAGCACCGGTTCCCCGAGTTTGGTATACACCATATATTTT
CASTGSPSLVYTIYF
>TRBJ1-2|NA|TRBV28|NA|14
TGTGCCAGCAGTTGGTTTGGGGTGGCGTATGGCTACACCTTC
CASSWFGVAYGYTF
>TRBJ2-3|NA|TRBV5-6|NA|13
TGTGCCAGCAGCTTTAAGGTCACAGATACGCAGTATTTT
CASSFKVTDTQYF
>TRBJ1-3|few|TRBV11-2|NA|18
TGTGCCAGCAGTCCTACTCGGATAACAGGAGGACCTGGAAACACCATATATTTT
CASSPTRITGGPGNTIYF
>TRBJ2-7|NA|TRBV6-5|TRBD1|14
TGTGCCAGCAGGACGGACAGGGCCTCCTACGAGCAGTACTTC
CASRTDRASYEQYF
>TRBJ2-5|NA|TRBV5-6|TRBD1|15
TGTGCCAGCAGCAGGACAGGGCTTGCGGAGGAGACCCAGTACTTC
CASSRTGLAEETQYF
>TRBJ2-1|NA|TRBV6-6|NA|14
TGTGCCAGCAGTTACTTCGGACAGTACAATGAGCAGTTCTTC
CASSYFGQYNEQFF